The subject of this entry is one T cell receptor (beta chain). Its antigen is not identified. The data stem from a study of blood T cells in healthy people across ages. Findings and caveats of the study: Long-lived donors carried more naive CD4+ cells and greater diversity than aged donors.

Sample-barcoded 5' priming and a J-beta primer mix drove a second PCR of about 6 to 11 cycles. A tag from a template-switch adaptor with 12 random nucleotides marked each cDNA molecule. MiXCR, applied by TCRdb to the 5' RACE reads, yields one record per CDR3 protein. The data hold more than 800,000 distinct CDR3 sequences, with 35% to 55% observed a single time. The V segment lost 2 bases and the J segment 3 bases; nucleotides outside the gene matches: 9. CDR1 MNHEY and CDR2 SMNVEV come from the germline V gene (reference sequence). The CDR3 spans 16 residues. Material: blood. This chain joins TRBV27 and TRBJ2-5, with 7 nucleotides matching TRBD2. This receptor was obtained from a woman aged 60-75 years in good health. The CDR3 DNA is TGTGCCAGCAGTTTAGACTTGGCGGGAGTTAAAGAGACCCAGTACTTC. Its protein is CASSLDLAGVKETQYF.